This T cell receptor beta chain was recovered during a study of T-cell reconstitution after alpha-beta-depleted transplantation in children. The study, taken as a whole, reports: There were some patients whose high TCRbeta diversity at day 60 came from surviving recipient T cells and thymic progenitors. Reportedly, roughly two months post-transplant, alpha-beta T cells arose from several hundred expanded graft clones. Once a year had passed after transplant, T-cell counts and diversity came mostly from newly produced T cells.

On this clonotype itself: What it binds is not known.

Library preparation (for TCRbeta) was performed with unique molecular identifiers. Each CDR3 protein gets one entry after TCRdb re-called the PCR reads with MiXCR. The sample lists about 830,000 distinct CDR3 sequences; 15% to 20% were seen once. CDR1 and CDR2 (germline): PRHDT, FYEKMQ (reference sequence). V lost 0 bases, J lost 5 bases, and 10 bases stayed unmatched. The CDR3 runs to 16 residues. The receptor was derived from a male patient younger than 18 who had a stem cell transplant for acute lymphoblastic leukemia, so the T cells may come from the graft donor. This rearrangement joins TRBV13 to TRBJ2-7, with 7 bases fitting TRBD2. The starting material was PBMCs, mostly from graft donor cells, obtained 360 days after TCRalphabeta/CD19-depleted stem cell transplant. The CDR3 sequence: CASSLGLIAGANEQYF. CDR3 nucleotides: TGTGCCAGCAGCTTAGGCCTAATCGCGGGAGCTAACGAGCAGTACTTC. Complete variable domain (other parts from reference TRBV13 and TRBJ2-7): AAGVIQSPRHLIKEKRETATLKCYPIPRHDTVYWYQQGPGQDPQFLISFYEKMQSDKGSIPDRFSAQQFSDYHSELNMSSLELGDSALYFCASSLGLIAGANEQYFGPGTRLTVT.